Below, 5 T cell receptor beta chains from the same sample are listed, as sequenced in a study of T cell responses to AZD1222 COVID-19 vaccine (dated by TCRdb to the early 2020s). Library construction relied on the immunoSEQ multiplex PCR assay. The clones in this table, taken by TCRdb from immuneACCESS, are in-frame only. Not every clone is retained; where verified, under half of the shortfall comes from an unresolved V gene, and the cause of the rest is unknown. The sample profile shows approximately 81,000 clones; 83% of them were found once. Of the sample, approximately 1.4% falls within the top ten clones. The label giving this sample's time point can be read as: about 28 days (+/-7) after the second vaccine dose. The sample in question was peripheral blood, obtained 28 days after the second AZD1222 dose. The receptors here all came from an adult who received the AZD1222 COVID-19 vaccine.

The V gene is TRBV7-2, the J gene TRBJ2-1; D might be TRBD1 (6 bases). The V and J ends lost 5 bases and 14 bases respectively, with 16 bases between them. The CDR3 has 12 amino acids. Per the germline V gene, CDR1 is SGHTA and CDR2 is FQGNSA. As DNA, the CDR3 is TGTGCCAGCAGCCCAGACGGGACACCGGAGTTCTTC. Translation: CASSPDGTPEFF.

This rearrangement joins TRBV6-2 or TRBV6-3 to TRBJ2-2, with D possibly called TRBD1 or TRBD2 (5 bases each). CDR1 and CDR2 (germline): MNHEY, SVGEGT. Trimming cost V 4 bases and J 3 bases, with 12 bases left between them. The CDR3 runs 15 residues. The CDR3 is CASSSSGTDTGELFF. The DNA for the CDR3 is TGTGCCAGCAGTTCTTCCGGGACGGACACCGGGGAGCTGTTTTTT.

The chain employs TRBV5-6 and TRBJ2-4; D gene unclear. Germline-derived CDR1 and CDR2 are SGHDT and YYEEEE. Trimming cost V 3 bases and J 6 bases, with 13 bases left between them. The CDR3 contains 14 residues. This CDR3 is CASSSPGGLNIQYF. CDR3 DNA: TGTGCCAGCAGCTCCCCCGGCGGATTAAACATTCAGTACTTC.

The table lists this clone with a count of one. CDR3 nucleotides: TGTGCCAGCAGAAGTAACAGGGGAGACTATGGCTACACCTTC. This gives the protein CASRSNRGDYGYTF. This sequence joins TRBV28 and TRBJ1-2; 7 bases match TRBD1. Losses at the gene ends were 6 bases for V and 3 bases for J; bases not matched to a gene: 7. CDR3 size: 14 residues. Germline CDR1 and CDR2: MDHEN and SYDVKM.

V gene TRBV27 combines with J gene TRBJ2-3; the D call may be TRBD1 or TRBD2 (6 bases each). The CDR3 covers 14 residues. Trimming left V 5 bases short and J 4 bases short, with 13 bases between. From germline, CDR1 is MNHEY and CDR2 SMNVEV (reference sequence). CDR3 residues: CASSPPGAADTQYF. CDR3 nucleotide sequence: TGTGCCAGCAGTCCCCCGGGGGCCGCAGATACGCAGTATTTT.